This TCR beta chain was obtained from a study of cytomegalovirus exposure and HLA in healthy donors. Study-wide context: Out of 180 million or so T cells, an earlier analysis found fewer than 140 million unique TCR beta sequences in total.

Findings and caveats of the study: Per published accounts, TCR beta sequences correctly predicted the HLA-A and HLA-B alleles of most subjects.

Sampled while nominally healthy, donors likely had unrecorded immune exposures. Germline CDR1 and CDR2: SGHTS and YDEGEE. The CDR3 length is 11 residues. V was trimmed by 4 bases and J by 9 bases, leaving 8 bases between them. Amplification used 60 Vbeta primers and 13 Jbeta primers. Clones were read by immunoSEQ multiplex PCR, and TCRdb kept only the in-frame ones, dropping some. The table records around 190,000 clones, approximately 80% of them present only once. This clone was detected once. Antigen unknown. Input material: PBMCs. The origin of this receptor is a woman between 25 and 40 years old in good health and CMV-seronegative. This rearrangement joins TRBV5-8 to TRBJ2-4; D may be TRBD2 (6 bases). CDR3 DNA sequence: TGTGCCAGCAGCAGGGGAGGCATTCAGTACTTC. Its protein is CASSRGGIQYF.